The rows below give T cell receptor beta chains drawn from one sample of a study of T-cell reconstitution after alpha-beta-depleted transplantation in children. Each CDR3 protein is one row after TCRdb ran MiXCR on the PCR reads. The data show fewer than 350,000 distinct CDR3 sequences, with 11% seen just once and 20% to 30% held by the top ten. This specimen was peripheral blood, taken 180 days after TCRalphabeta/CD19-depleted stem cell transplant. The receptors originated from a male patient between 2 and 9 years old who had a stem cell transplant for chronic granulomatous disease, so the T cells may come from the graft donor. CDR3s include the opening cysteine and the closing phenylalanine or tryptophan. A D gene is named only where the DNA matches it firmly. Clone size is stated in some rows and not others, as once, few, many or a class when expanded.

D gene	V gene	J gene	clone size	CDR3 protein	CDR3 DNA
.	TRBV5-1	TRBJ2-1	many	CASSPKAGTDAIFYNEQFF	TGCGCCAGCAGCCCCAAGGCCGGTACAGACGCGATATTTTACAATGAGCAGTTCTTC
.	TRBV10-3	TRBJ2-2	many	CAISGPNTGELFF	TGTGCCATCTCCGGACCGAACACCGGGGAGCTGTTTTTT
TRBD2	TRBV29-1	TRBJ2-3	many	CSVDSVGGGNTDTQYF	TGCAGCGTTGACTCGGTAGGCGGGGGGAACACAGATACGCAGTATTTT
TRBD2	TRBV20-1	TRBJ2-3	many	CSARASGGADTQYF	TGCAGTGCTAGAGCTAGCGGGGGGGCAGATACGCAGTATTTT
TRBD1	TRBV30	TRBJ1-5	.	CAWRTWDRGRWSNQPQHF	TGTGCCTGGAGAACCTGGGACAGGGGTCGGTGGAGCAATCAGCCCCAGCATTTT
TRBD1	TRBV7-2	TRBJ2-7	many	CASSLAGDRGSYEQYF	TGTGCCAGCAGCTTAGCGGGAGACAGGGGAAGTTACGAGCAGTACTTC
.	TRBV4-3	TRBJ1-4	many	CASSQVPGARLFF	TGCGCCAGCAGCCAAGTCCCGGGGGCGAGACTGTTTTTT
TRBD2	TRBV5-1	TRBJ2-1	many	CASSAGLAVNEQFF	TGCGCCAGCAGCGCGGGACTAGCGGTCAATGAGCAGTTCTTC
.	TRBV29-1	TRBJ2-7	many	CSVRTGPYEQYF	TGCAGCGTTCGGACGGGGCCCTACGAGCAGTACTTC
TRBD1	TRBV20-1	TRBJ2-1	many	CSARPYGTGGRYNEQFF	TGCAGTGCTAGACCCTACGGCACAGGGGGCCGCTACAATGAGCAGTTCTTC
.	TRBV2	TRBJ2-3	few	CASRAGDSDTQYF	TGTGCCAGCAGGGCAGGGGACTCAGATACGCAGTATTTT
.	TRBV2	TRBJ1-5	.	CASSARDGYQPQHF	TGTGCCAGCAGTGCTAGGGACGGATATCAGCCCCAGCATTTT
TRBD2	TRBV28	TRBJ2-4	many	CASSPTQGLAGGRFNIQYF	TGTGCCAGCAGTCCTACCCAGGGGTTAGCGGGAGGGCGATTTAACATTCAGTACTTC
TRBD1	TRBV5-1	TRBJ1-1	many	CASSSGTENTEAFF	TGCGCCAGCAGCTCAGGGACAGAGAACACTGAAGCTTTCTTT
TRBD1	TRBV6-1	TRBJ2-7	.	CASGRTGTITYEQYF	TGTGCCAGCGGTCGGACAGGTACCATCACTTACGAGCAGTACTTC
.	TRBV11-1	TRBJ2-2	many	CASSLAPKKVAGELFF	TGTGCCAGCAGCTTAGCGCCAAAGAAGGTGGCCGGGGAGCTGTTTTTT
.	TRBV5-5	TRBJ2-7	many	CASSLRPAVEQYF	TGTGCCAGCAGCTTACGTCCGGCCGTCGAGCAGTACTTC
TRBD2	TRBV20-1	TRBJ2-7	many	CSARDSGGTSGNRYEQYF	TGCAGTGCTAGAGATTCTGGAGGGACTAGCGGGAATCGGTACGAGCAGTACTTC
.	TRBV27	TRBJ1-3	many	CASSLLATGRAGNTIYF	TGTGCCAGCAGTTTACTCGCCACAGGGAGGGCTGGAAACACCATATATTTT
.	TRBV7-8	TRBJ2-2	many	CASSRRRIRWAGELFF	TGTGCCAGCAGCCGAAGACGAATACGGTGGGCCGGGGAGCTGTTTTTT
.	TRBV5-1	TRBJ2-3	.	CASSLGGDAQYF	TGCGCCAGCAGCTTGGGGGGGGATGCGCAGTATTTT
.	TRBV18	TRBJ2-5	few	CASSPYEETQYF	TGTGCCAGCTCACCATACGAAGAGACCCAGTACTTC
TRBD2	TRBV20-1	TRBJ2-5	many	CSASEGGNQETQYF	TGCAGTGCTTCCGAGGGAGGGAACCAAGAGACCCAGTACTTC
.	TRBV20-1	TRBJ2-4	many	CSAQLYLAKNIQYF	TGCAGTGCCCAGTTGTACTTAGCCAAAAACATTCAGTACTTC
.	TRBV7-9	TRBJ1-2	many	CASGGNNYGYTF	TGTGCCAGTGGGGGAAATAACTATGGCTACACCTTC
.	TRBV5-6	TRBJ2-7	few	CASSLVRRTGEAHEQYF	TGTGCCAGCAGCTTGGTTAGGAGGACGGGAGAGGCCCACGAGCAGTACTTC
TRBD2	TRBV20-1	TRBJ2-5	many	CSAAGEIQETQYF	TGCAGTGCCGCGGGGGAGATACAAGAGACCCAGTACTTC
TRBD2	TRBV18	TRBJ2-1	many	CASTGTSGYYEQFF	TGTGCCAGCACTGGGACTAGCGGGTACTATGAGCAGTTCTTC
.	TRBV30	TRBJ1-4	many	CAWSVLGQGDEKLFF	TGTGCCTGGAGTGTACTAGGGCAGGGAGATGAAAAACTGTTTTTT
.	TRBV5-5	TRBJ2-7	many	CASSYTGFYEQYF	TGTGCCAGCAGCTACACAGGTTTTTACGAGCAGTACTTC
.	TRBV28	TRBJ2-5	many	CASTEQILQRTQYF	TGTGCCAGCACGGAGCAAATACTCCAGAGGACCCAGTACTTC
.	TRBV12-3/TRBV12-4	TRBJ2-5	many	CASTPGAVQETQYF	TGTGCCAGCACCCCAGGAGCAGTCCAAGAGACCCAGTACTTC
.	TRBV6-1	TRBJ2-7	many	CASSELGGPTMGEQYF	TGTGCCAGCAGTGAATTAGGTGGGCCAACGATGGGCGAGCAGTACTTC
.	TRBV7-9	TRBJ2-7	many	CASSLSSDEQYF	TGTGCCAGCAGCTTAAGTTCTGACGAGCAGTACTTC
.	TRBV5-6	TRBJ2-7	many	CASSLVSTYEQYF	TGTGCCAGCAGCTTGGTGTCTACCTACGAGCAGTACTTC
.	TRBV11-2	TRBJ2-7	.	CASSPLQGTYEQYF	TGTGCCAGCAGCCCCTTACAGGGAACCTACGAGCAGTACTTC
.	TRBV20-1	TRBJ2-5	many	CSARVIDNPGETQYF	TGCAGTGCTAGAGTAATAGATAACCCCGGAGAGACCCAGTACTTC
.	TRBV27	TRBJ2-5	many	CASSFAETQYF	TGTGCCAGCAGTTTCGCCGAGACCCAGTACTTC
.	TRBV12-3/TRBV12-4	TRBJ2-5	many	CASSLAAGYAETQYF	TGTGCCAGCAGTTTAGCGGCAGGGTATGCGGAGACCCAGTACTTC
.	TRBV20-1	TRBJ2-5	many	CSARAGTGRQETQYF	TGCAGTGCTAGAGCCGGTACAGGGCGCCAAGAGACCCAGTACTTC
.	TRBV9	TRBJ2-2	many	CASSPRYRDGDTGELFF	TGTGCCAGCAGCCCCCGATACAGGGATGGGGACACCGGGGAGCTGTTTTTT
.	TRBV9	TRBJ1-6	many	CASSLGPGASPLHF	TGTGCCAGCAGCTTAGGGCCTGGGGCTTCACCCCTCCACTTT
.	TRBV25-1	TRBJ2-5	many	CASSANRVFGETQYF	TGTGCCAGCAGTGCAAACAGGGTCTTCGGAGAGACCCAGTACTTC
.	TRBV9	TRBJ1-1	many	CASSVDGGWTEAFF	TGTGCCAGCAGCGTAGATGGTGGGTGGACTGAAGCTTTCTTT
.	TRBV21-1	TRBJ2-2	many	CASSKAGQGTGELFF	TGTGCCAGCAGCAAAGCAGGTCAAGGTACCGGGGAGCTGTTTTTT
TRBD1	TRBV6-5	TRBJ2-1	many	CASSYYKDRVTQFF	TGTGCCAGCAGTTACTACAAGGACAGGGTTACCCAGTTCTTC
TRBD2	TRBV2	TRBJ2-7	few	CASSEEASGRLEQYF	TGTGCCAGCAGTGAAGAGGCTAGCGGGAGACTCGAGCAGTACTTC
TRBD2	TRBV7-2	TRBJ2-7	many	CASSLATSGGREQYF	TGTGCCAGCAGCTTAGCGACTAGCGGGGGCCGGGAGCAGTACTTC
.	TRBV5-1	TRBJ2-4	many	CASSLVWDPKNIQYF	TGCGCCAGCAGCTTGGTTTGGGACCCCAAAAACATTCAGTACTTC
.	TRBV5-6	TRBJ2-3	many	CASSLGQLDTQYF	TGTGCCAGCAGCTTGGGACAGTTAGATACGCAGTATTTT
TRBD1	TRBV28	TRBJ1-3	many	CASNPSGTDNSGNTIYF	TGTGCCAGCAATCCCTCCGGGACAGACAACTCTGGAAACACCATATATTTT
.	TRBV5-1	TRBJ2-5	many	CASSFSGQGGQETQYF	TGCGCCAGCAGCTTCTCGGGCCAGGGAGGTCAAGAGACCCAGTACTTC
TRBD2	TRBV12-3/TRBV12-4	TRBJ2-1	many	CASSPGLAGGQFEQFF	TGTGCCAGCAGTCCGGGACTAGCGGGAGGCCAGTTTGAGCAGTTCTTC
.	TRBV10-3	TRBJ2-6	many	CAISEGTGANVLTF	TGTGCCATCAGTGAGGGGACAGGGGCCAACGTCCTGACTTTC
.	TRBV14	TRBJ2-1	.	CASNRRGSYNEQFF	TGTGCCAGCAACCGACGAGGGTCCTACAATGAGCAGTTCTTC
.	TRBV20-1	TRBJ2-3	many	CSARPGYF	TGCAGTGCTCGCCCGGGGTATTTT
.	TRBV7-2	TRBJ2-7	many	CASSADFYEQYF	TGTGCCAGCAGCGCCGACTTCTACGAGCAGTACTTC
.	TRBV5-1	TRBJ1-2	many	CASARGEEAGYTF	TGCGCCAGCGCCCGGGGGGAAGAGGCTGGCTACACCTTC
.	TRBV2	TRBJ2-7	once	CASAGSYAQYF	TGTGCCAGTGCCGGGTCGTACGCGCAGTACTTC